This TCR beta chain was identified in a study of T cell responses to AZD1222 COVID-19 vaccine. The study's findings and limits: Across the whole spike, CD4 TCRs peaked at regions 160-218 and 743-854. Clonal diversity was possibly underestimated; the donors were predominantly white British and more often female.

This clone occurred once. The target antigen is unknown. Additional DNA sequences in this sample encode the identical CDR3. The length of the CDR3 is 15 residues. J lost 5 bases, V lost 3 bases, and 8 bases had no gene match. CDR1 is LNHDA, CDR2 SQIVND, per germline (reference sequence). Clones were sequenced by immunoSEQ multiplex PCR, and TCRdb holds only the in-frame ones, with some missing. The table includes about 72,000 clones, approximately 90% detected once. This specimen was peripheral blood, taken 28 days after the second AZD1222 dose. The chain combines TRBV19 with TRBJ2-5; 8 bases line up with TRBD2. The receptor's source is an adult who received the AZD1222 COVID-19 vaccine. In DNA, the CDR3 is TGTGCCAGTAGTATTACCAGCGGGAGTTTGGAGACCCAGTACTTC. Translating gives CASSITSGSLETQYF. Full variable domain (outside the CDR3, taken from reference TRBV19 and TRBJ2-5): DGGITQSPKYLFRKEGQNVTLSCEQNLNHDAMYWYRQDPGQGLRLIYYSQIVNDFQKGDIAEGYSVSREKKESFPLTVTSAQKNPTAFYLCASSITSGSLETQYFGPGTRLLVL.